This entry lists 18 T cell receptor beta chains sequenced from one sample in a study of cytomegalovirus exposure and HLA in healthy donors. Method: immunoSEQ multiplex PCR; TCRdb's copy keeps in-frame clones and lacks some. The repertoire holds about 360,000 clones, 75% to 90% seen once, with approximately 0.86% in the top ten. Sequencing was done on a sample of PBMCs. These receptors were taken from a woman under 30 in good health and CMV-seronegative.

The chain has TRBV6-5 and TRBJ1-5, with TRBD1 as a possible D gene (6 bases). The CDR3 runs 13 residues. Germline V CDR1 and CDR2: MNHEY, SVGAGI. Deletions cut 6 bases from V and 4 bases from J, with 10 bases between. The CDR3 region is CASRGRGNQPQHF. The CDR3 DNA sequence: TGTGCCAGCAGGGGGAGGGGGAATCAGCCCCAGCATTTT.

The V gene is TRBV12-1, the J gene TRBJ1-1; the table's D call, TRBD1, was not checked against the DNA. TRBV12-1 is noted as a pseudogene. There are 15 residues in the CDR3. The CDR3 reads CASSFAADMNTEAFF. For the CDR3, the DNA is TGTGCCAGCAGCTTTGCTGCAGACATGAACACTGAAGCTTTCTTT.

In DNA, the CDR3 is TGTGCCAGCAGTGCGGGGACAGGTGCCTACAATGAGCAGTTCTTC. Translated, it gives CASSAGTGAYNEQFF. V gene TRBV6-1 combines with J gene TRBJ2-1; 8 positions agree with TRBD1. Unmatched junction bases numbered 4, after V lost 4 bases and J lost 2 bases. CDR3 size: 15 residues. In germline, CDR1 is MNHNS, CDR2 SASEGT.

This chain links TRBV6-4 with TRBJ2-7; TRBD2 is a possible D gene (6 bases). In germline, CDR1 is MRHNA, CDR2 SNTAGT. V gave up 6 bases and J gave up 0 bases, with 12 bases separating them. The CDR3 consists of 14 residues. The CDR3 nucleotides are TGTGCCAGCAGCCCCACCGGGAGCTCCTACGAGCAGTACTTC. Protein: CASSPTGSSYEQYF.

The gene calls are TRBV6-5 and TRBJ1-2, with 7 bases that match TRBD1. The V segment lost 2 bases and the J segment 4 bases; nucleotides outside the gene matches: 4. Germline loops: CDR1 MNHEY, CDR2 SVGAGI. This CDR3 spans 14 amino acids. Here the CDR3 reads CASSYDRAGYGYTF. The CDR3 coding sequence is TGTGCCAGCAGTTACGACAGGGCGGGCTATGGCTACACCTTC.

A single count supports this clone. The chain carries TRBV5-4 and TRBJ2-3; TRBD1 agrees at 7 bases. Germline CDR1 reads SGHNT; CDR2 reads YYREEE (reference sequence). Germline trimming cut 4 bases from V and 2 bases from J; bases unmatched to any gene: 7. The CDR3 contains 15 residues. The CDR3 DNA reads TGTGCCAGCAGCCCTAGACAGGGATTCACAGATACGCAGTATTTT. Translating it yields CASSPRQGFTDTQYF. Based on the CDR3 plus reference TRBV5-4 and TRBJ2-3, the full variable domain is ETGVTQSPTHLIKTRGQQVTLRCSSQSGHNTVSWYQQALGQGPQFIFQYYREEENGRGNFPPRFSGLQFPNYSSELNVNALELDDSALYLCASSPRQGFTDTQYFGPGTRLTVL.

This CDR3 reads CASSSPHLAGGQETQYF. The CDR3 DNA follows: TGTGCCAGCAGCTCCCCCCACCTAGCGGGGGGGCAAGAGACCCAGTACTTC. The chain joins TRBV5-4 to TRBJ2-5, with 12 bases matching TRBD2. The V and J ends lost 3 bases and 2 bases, in that order; junction bases with no gene match: 8. Germline V gene data show CDR1 as SGHNT and CDR2 as YYREEE (reference sequence). The CDR3 contains 17 residues.

Worth noting for this clone: The CDR3 does not end in the conserved phenylalanine or tryptophan, so this is likely a read error. The DNA is left out, because the CDR3 cannot be placed on it with certainty; the CDR3 is given as TCRdb lists it. The rearrangement links TRBV28 to TRBJ2-7; the DNA was not compared with TRBD1, the D call given in the table. The CDR3 length is 8 residues, termini included. From germline, CDR1 is MDHEN and CDR2 SYDVKM. The CDR3 here is CASSSRDP.

In this sample, this clone turned up a few times. V usage is TRBV30 and J usage is TRBJ2-2, with TRBD2 identical over 9 bases. J lost 5 bases, V lost 2 bases, and 0 bases had no gene match. The germline V gene encodes CDR1 GTSNPN and CDR2 SVGIG (reference sequence). CDR3 size: 13 residues. The CDR3: CAWSTSGTGELFF. The CDR3 coding sequence is TGTGCCTGGAGTACTAGCGGGACCGGGGAGCTGTTTTTT. Drawing the rest from reference TRBV30 and TRBJ2-2, the complete variable domain is SQTIHQWPATLVQPVGSPLSLECTVEGTSNPNLYWYRQAAGRGLQLLFYSVGIGQISSEVPQNLSASRPQDRQFILSSKKLLLSDSGFYLCAWSTSGTGELFFGEGSRLTVL.

This chain links TRBV6-1 with TRBJ1-4; TRBD1 agrees at 7 bases. CDR3 length: 14 residues. V trimming: 7 bases; J trimming: 5 bases; junction bases outside the gene matches: 7. Germline assignment: CDR1 MNHNS and CDR2 SASEGT. The CDR3 bases are TGTGCCAGCAACTCCGGGACAGAGAATGAAAAACTGTTTTTT. Encoded protein: CASNSGTENEKLFF.

The table lists this clone with a count of one. The J gene is TRBJ2-3, the V gene TRBV7-6; D possibly corresponds to TRBD1 (6 bases). CDR3 size: 15 residues. Trimming pared 3 bases from V and 3 bases from J, leaving 13 bases between. Germline V lookup: CDR1 SGHVS, CDR2 FNYEAQ. The CDR3 coding sequence is TGTGCCAGCAGCTTCCAGGGGTGGGGGACAGATACGCAGTATTTT. This gives the protein CASSFQGWGTDTQYF. The full variable domain, completed using reference TRBV7-6 and TRBJ2-3, is GAGVSQSPRYKVTKRGQDVALRCDPISGHVSLYWYRQALGQGPEFLTYFNYEAQQDKSGLPNDRFSAERPEGSISTLTIQRTEQRDSAMYRCASSFQGWGTDTQYFGPGTRLTVL.

The sample holds a few counts of this clone. The chain recombines TRBV15 with TRBJ2-7, with D tentatively TRBD1 (6 bases). Trimming cost V 4 bases and J 5 bases, with 9 bases left between them. Germline V gene sequence: CDR1 LNHNV, CDR2 YYDKDF (reference sequence). This CDR3 has 12 residues. CDR3 in amino acids: CATSTRDNEQYF. In nucleotides, the CDR3 is TGTGCCACCAGCACCCGGGACAACGAGCAGTACTTC.

The V and J genes are TRBV6-5 and TRBJ1-2; 8 bases fit TRBD1. Germline V gene lookup returns CDR1 MNHEY and CDR2 SVGAGI. The CDR3 totals 16 residues. Germline trimming cut 2 bases from V and 4 bases from J; bases unmatched to any gene: 9. The CDR3 loop reads CASSYVRTGPSYGYTF. The CDR3 DNA sequence: TGTGCCAGCAGTTACGTACGGACAGGGCCGAGCTATGGCTACACCTTC.

A single count supports this clone. This chain joins TRBV18 and TRBJ1-2, with D possibly being TRBD1 (5 bases). The CDR3 runs to 16 residues. Deletions cut 4 bases from V and 4 bases from J, with 19 bases between. Germline CDR1 and CDR2: KGHSH and LQKENI. The DNA of the CDR3 is TGTGCCAGCTCACTTAGGGGCAGAAAGGCGGTCTATGGCTACACCTTC. Translation gives CASSLRGRKAVYGYTF.

The rearrangement links TRBV7-2 to TRBJ1-5; D perhaps matches TRBD1 (6 bases). Per the germline V gene, CDR1 is SGHTA and CDR2 is FQGNSA. This CDR3 comprises 16 residues. Trimming removed 0 bases at V and 2 bases at J, with 11 bases between. CDR3 in DNA: TGTGCCAGCAGCTTAGCTGAGGGGGTGGGCAATCAGCCCCAGCATTTT. Translated: CASSLAEGVGNQPQHF.

The rearrangement uses TRBV28 and TRBJ2-5, with TRBD2 as a possible D gene (6 bases). The CDR3 is made up of 14 amino acids. Trimming took 6 bases from V and 7 from J, leaving 18 bases between them. CDR1 MDHEN and CDR2 SYDVKM come from the germline V gene. The CDR3 nucleotides are TGTGCCAGCAGGCCCCCGGGGGACTTCCTGACCCAGTACTTC. This codes for CASRPPGDFLTQYF.

The chain recombines TRBV19 with TRBJ1-1; D is perhaps TRBD1 (5 bases). This CDR3 has 13 amino acids. Trimming pared 7 bases from V and 5 bases from J, leaving 14 bases between. The germline V gene encodes CDR1 LNHDA and CDR2 SQIVND (reference sequence). The CDR3 DNA sequence: TGTGCCAGTATGGTAAGGGGTTTAACTGAAGCTTTCTTT. Translation gives CASMVRGLTEAFF. The complete variable domain, with remaining parts taken from reference TRBV19 and TRBJ1-1, reads DGGITQSPKYLFRKEGQNVTLSCEQNLNHDAMYWYRQDPGQGLRLIYYSQIVNDFQKGDIAEGYSVSREKKESFPLTVTSAQKNPTAFYLCASMVRGLTEAFFGQGTRLTVV.

The gene calls are TRBV25-1 and TRBJ1-1; the match to TRBD1 covers 7 bases. The CDR3 spans 15 residues. With 4 bases clipped from V and 4 bases from J, the junction kept 9 bases outside the gene matches. The V gene's germline CDR1 is MGHDK and CDR2 SYGVNS. The CDR3 region has the DNA TGTGCCAGCAGTGCCTCTTGGACAGGCCTCACTGAAGCTTTCTTT. This translates into CASSASWTGLTEAFF.